This TCR beta chain was identified during a study of T cell repertoires in cytomegalovirus infection. With 1 base removed from V and 1 base from J, the gap between germline ends came to 11 bases. The V gene's germline CDR1 is DFQATT and CDR2 SNEGSKA (reference sequence). This CDR3 region has 14 residues. TCRdb recomputed calls from the reads with MiXCR, one row per CDR3 protein. Of a few hundred thousand distinct CDR3 sequences listed, 9.5% are singletons. The sequence was obtained from a human donor in good health (CMV status not recorded). Some clones in this sample may be carry-over from other donors' samples. The chain couples TRBV20-1 to TRBJ2-7; weak D call: TRBD1 (5 bases). Sequenced: PBMCs. This CDR3 reads CSARGPTGSYEQYF. DNA of the CDR3: TGCAGTGCTAGAGGTCCCACAGGTTCCTACGAGCAGTACTTC.